The 29 T cell receptor beta chains presented below share a single source sample, sequenced in a study of Graves' ophthalmopathy and Graves' hyperthyroidism. Amplification of TCR beta CDR3 regions used RNA transcripts. In the first round, RT-PCR was carried out with HTBI primers, and a multiplex PCR formed the second round. A single record per CDR3 protein comes from TCRdb applying MiXCR to the multiplex PCR reads. The sample shows hundreds of thousands of distinct CDR3 sequences, more than 40% of them seen only once. Material: peripheral blood. These receptors were obtained from an adult man with Graves' ophthalmopathy.

The V gene is TRBV7-3, the J gene TRBJ2-5; maybe TRBD1 (9 bases). CDR1 SGHTA and CDR2 FQGTGA come from the germline V gene. The CDR3 is 14 amino acids. The CDR3 DNA follows: TGTGCAGCGGGGGAAGCGGGACAGGGAGAGACCCAGTACTTC. Translated, it gives CAAGEAGQGETQYF.

With respect to this clonotype: A read error may explain this, as a much larger clone is one base away. V is TRBV24-1 and J is TRBJ2-7; tentatively, D is TRBD1 (5 bases). Germline V gene sequence: CDR1 KGHDR, CDR2 SFDVKD. This CDR3 is built from 14 residues. Trimming pared 6 bases from V and 1 base from J, leaving 12 bases between. CDR3 region: CATSYIQESYEQYF. The CDR3 coding sequence is TGTGCCACCAGTTACATACAGGAGTCCTACGAGCAGTACTTC.

This clonotype was counted between two and nine times. The V gene is TRBV4-2, the J gene TRBJ2-7, with 9 bases identical to TRBD1. V shed 3 bases and J 4 bases; nucleotides not matched to a gene: 7. Germline-derived CDR1 and CDR2 are LGHNA and YNFKEQ. The CDR3 consists of 15 residues. CDR3 sequence: CASSQKWDRVYEQYF. DNA of the CDR3: TGTGCCAGCAGCCAGAAGTGGGACAGGGTTTACGAGCAGTACTTC.

The V call is TRBV12-3 or TRBV12-4, the J call TRBJ2-6; 9 bases align to TRBD1. The CDR3 consists of 19 residues. Trimming took 6 bases from V and 0 from J; bases not matched to a gene: 12. DNA for the CDR3: TGTGCCAGCAGGGGAAAAAGGACAGGGGCTGACTCTGGGGCCAACGTCCTGACTTTC. This encodes CASRGKRTGADSGANVLTF.

Notes on this clonotype: One end of the junction varies from germline; a read error may be responsible. V usage is TRBV10-3 and J usage is TRBJ2-2; D gene uncertain. CDR1 and CDR2 (germline): ENHRY, SYGVKD. The CDR3 covers 15 residues. CDR3 in amino acids: CASSFHNANTGELFF. CDR3 DNA: TGTGCCAGCAGTTTCCATAACGCGAACACCGGGGAGCTGTTTTTT.

The table lists this clonotype with many counts. V gene TRBV4-3 combines with J gene TRBJ2-7, with D maybe TRBD1 (6 bases). The germline V and J ends were trimmed by 1 base and 1 base, with 11 bases remaining between them. The CDR3 runs to 15 residues. Germline V gives CDR1 LGHNA, CDR2 YSLEER. The CDR3 reads CASSQGSGQSYEQYF. In nucleotides, the CDR3 is TGCGCCAGCAGCCAAGGCTCAGGACAGTCCTACGAGCAGTACTTC.

This sequence joins TRBV5-5 and TRBJ1-3; 8 bases line up with TRBD1. Germline CDR1 SGHKS, CDR2 YYEKEE (reference sequence). The ends lost 3 bases at V and 8 bases at J; junction bases unmatched: 10. This CDR3 is 15 amino acids long. This CDR3 reads CASSSGQGYGYTIYF. In nucleotides, the CDR3 is TGTGCCAGCAGCTCAGGACAGGGTTATGGCTACACCATATATTTT. Full variable domain (missing parts from reference TRBV5-5 and TRBJ1-3): DAGVTQSPTHLIKTRGQQVTLRCSPISGHKSVSWYQQVLGQGPQFIFQYYEKEERGRGNFPDRFSARQFPNYSSELNVNALLLGDSALYLCASSSGQGYGYTIYFGEGSWLTVV.

The chain has TRBV29-1 and TRBJ1-3; tentative D call: TRBD1 (5 bases). Trimming left V 8 bases short and J 0 bases short, with 11 bases between. The germline CDR1 and CDR2 sequences are SQVTM and ANQGSEA. This CDR3 comprises 13 residues. This CDR3 reads CSREGTSGNTIYF. In DNA, the CDR3 is TGCAGCCGAGAAGGGACCTCTGGAAACACCATATATTTT.

At least ten counts were recorded for this clonotype. This chain links TRBV10-3 with TRBJ1-3; TRBD1 aligns across 12 bases. Germline loops: CDR1 ENHRY, CDR2 SYGVKD. The CDR3 sequence is 16 residues long. The V gene end was trimmed by 6 bases and the J gene end by 0 bases; junction bases not matched to a gene: 3. The DNA of the CDR3 is TGTGCCATCAGGGGACAGGGGGCCAACTCTGGAAACACCATATATTTT. It codes for CAIRGQGANSGNTIYF.

This clonotype was seen a few times. This chain connects TRBV20-1 to TRBJ1-2, with D uncertain. CDR1 and CDR2 from the germline V gene are DFQATT and SNEGSKA (reference sequence). The CDR3 has 12 amino acids. The V gene lost 6 bases and the J gene lost 4 bases, with 12 bases spanning the gap. CDR3 coding DNA: TGCAGTGCCACGGAGGCCGGCTATGGCTACACCTTC. Its translation: CSATEAGYGYTF.

This clonotype was picked up a small number of times. The chain employs TRBV2 and TRBJ1-2, with D unclear. Germline-derived CDR1 and CDR2 are SNHLY and FYNNEI. The CDR3 runs 15 residues. V lost 5 bases and J lost 0, with 13 bases in between. CDR3 DNA sequence: TGTGCCAGCAGTTACCTCACCACAGCTAACTATGGCTACACCTTC. This translates into CASSYLTTANYGYTF.

This clonotype was seen repeatedly, ten times or more. This rearrangement joins TRBV7-9 to TRBJ1-1; D uncertain. The CDR3 is made up of 15 amino acids. Between the trimmed V and J ends, which lost 4 bases and 0 bases, there was a span of 12 bases. CDR1 is SEHNR, CDR2 FQNEAQ, per germline (reference sequence). This chain's CDR3 is CASSWKSGMNTEAFF. CDR3 nucleotide sequence: TGTGCCAGCAGCTGGAAATCCGGCATGAACACTGAAGCTTTCTTT.

V gene TRBV11-2 combines with J gene TRBJ2-5; 12 bases map to TRBD2. V lost 5 bases, J lost 11 bases, and 21 bases stayed unmatched. The CDR3 is 18 residues long. Germline CDR1 and CDR2: SGHAT and FQNNGV. The CDR3 protein is CASSGRLAGGSQPGEQYF. The CDR3 nucleotides read TGTGCCAGCAGCGGGCGGCTAGCGGGGGGGAGCCAACCTGGGGAGCAGTACTTC.

Of note for this clonotype: A read error may explain this, as a much larger clone is one base away. The CDR3 ends on some other residue instead of the conserved phenylalanine or tryptophan, so this is likely a read error. The chain couples TRBV13 to TRBJ2-5, with 7 bases aligning to TRBD2. V was pared by 6 bases and J by 1 base, with 5 bases of the junction left unmatched. In germline, CDR1 is PRHDT, CDR2 FYEKMQ (reference sequence). The CDR3 totals 14 residues. The DNA of the CDR3 is TGTGCCAGCAGTTCCGGGACTATCCAAGAGACCCAGTACTGC. This translates into CASSSGTIQETQYC.

This clonotype was observed at least ten times. This clone may be a read error of a much larger clone one base away. The chain links TRBV29-1 to TRBJ1-1, with D perhaps TRBD1 (5 bases). The V and J ends lost 0 bases and 6 bases respectively, with 11 bases between them. The germline CDR1 and CDR2 sequences are SQVTM and ANQGSEA. The CDR3 runs 13 residues. CDR3 bases: TGCAGCGTTGAAGATCTAGGAGGGGCTGAAGCTTTCTTT. It encodes CSVEDLGGAEAFF.

This clonotype has ten or more counts. The V call is TRBV29-1, the J call TRBJ1-1; TRBD1 is a possible D gene (5 bases). This CDR3 is built from 13 residues. Germline loops: CDR1 SQVTM, CDR2 ANQGSEA. Trimming cost V 5 bases and J 3 bases, with 13 bases left between them. CDR3 bases: TGCAGCGTTTTCGACTCAGGGTACACTGAAGCTTTCTTT. It yields the protein CSVFDSGYTEAFF.

This clonotype has a handful of counts. This chain links TRBV12-3 or TRBV12-4 with TRBJ2-7, with 11 positions matching TRBD2. This CDR3 contains 14 residues. V shed 4 bases and J 5 bases; nucleotides not matched to a gene: 4. The CDR3 nucleotides read TGTGCCAGCAGTTCTAGCGGGAGGCGTAACGAGCAGTACTTC. Amino acid sequence: CASSSSGRRNEQYF.

There are many counts of this clonotype. The CDR3 loop is CASGDRWNTEAFF. CDR3 DNA sequence: TGTGCCAGCGGCGATAGGTGGAACACTGAAGCTTTCTTT. The chain has TRBV10-3 and TRBJ1-1; D is unclear. CDR1 is ENHRY, CDR2 SYGVKD, per germline. The CDR3 totals 13 residues. With 10 bases removed from V and 1 base from J, the gap between germline ends came to 13 bases.

This clonotype was observed a few times. The junction does not match germline at one end; this may be a read error. The V and J genes are TRBV2 and TRBJ1-6; TRBD1 aligns across 9 bases. Germline lookup yields CDR1 SNHLY and CDR2 FYNNEI. CDR3 length equals 17 residues. The CDR3 loop reads CASSQAGTGRSNSPLHF. CDR3 DNA sequence: TGCGCCAGCAGCCAAGCCGGGACAGGGCGATCTAATTCACCCCTCCACTTT.

This clonotype was seen many times. This chain uses TRBV7-9 with TRBJ1-4; no firm D call. Germline V lookup: CDR1 SEHNR, CDR2 FQNEAQ (reference sequence). The V end was cut by 3 bases, the J end by 0 bases, with 8 bases between. The CDR3 is made up of 15 amino acids. The CDR3 spells CASSFWGTTNEKLFF. CDR3 DNA sequence: TGTGCCAGCAGCTTCTGGGGAACAACTAATGAAAAACTGTTTTTT.

This chain links TRBV24-1 with TRBJ2-2, with D uncertain. Trimming removed 2 bases from V and 0 bases from J, with 9 bases in between. Germline V gene lookup returns CDR1 KGHDR and CDR2 SFDVKD. The CDR3 has 16 residues. CDR3 amino acids: CATSDSGRSNTGELFF. In DNA form, the CDR3 reads TGTGCCACCAGTGATTCAGGCAGGTCGAACACCGGGGAGCTGTTTTTT.

The J gene is TRBJ2-7, the V gene TRBV5-1; TRBD2 matches at 12 bases. Trimming removed 0 bases from V and 7 bases from J; junction bases left unmatched: 8. Looked up from germline, CDR1 is SGHRS and CDR2 is YFSETQ. This CDR3 is built from 16 residues. The CDR3 nucleotides are TGCGCCAGCAGCTTGGGACTAGCGGGAGTGGGTGGAGAGCAGTACTTC. It is translated as CASSLGLAGVGGEQYF.

As regards this clonotype: An end of the junction differs from the germline gene, which may be a read error. The CDR3 here is CASSEEQVGNTF. The CDR3 DNA reads as TGTGCCAGCAGTGAAGAGCAAGTTGGAAACACCTTC. This chain uses TRBV10-3 with TRBJ1-2; the D is unclear. CDR1 and CDR2 from the germline V gene are ENHRY and SYGVKD. This CDR3 is 12 amino acids long.

This clonotype has a handful of counts. V and J are TRBV4-3 and TRBJ2-2; D ambiguous. CDR3 length: 18 residues. Germline V CDR1 and CDR2: LGHNA, YSLEER. V shed 0 bases and J shed 3 bases, with 17 bases lying between them. CDR3 residues: CASSQDRGHSGYTGELFF. For the CDR3, the DNA is TGCGCCAGCAGCCAAGATCGAGGTCATAGTGGATACACCGGGGAGCTGTTTTTT.

This sequence joins TRBV29-1 and TRBJ2-5, with D tentatively TRBD2 (5 bases). The CDR3 runs to 14 residues. Germline V CDR1 and CDR2: SQVTM, ANQGSEA. Trimming left V 7 bases short and J 5 bases short, with 20 bases between. CDR3 coding DNA: TGCAGCGCAGAGGGTGGCAGAAGCTACGAGACCCAGTACTTC. Translation gives CSAEGGRSYETQYF.

This clonotype appeared many times. This sequence joins TRBV19 and TRBJ1-5, with TRBD1 identical over 9 bases. There are 14 residues in the CDR3. The ends lost 6 bases at V and 7 bases at J; junction bases unmatched: 7. Germline assignment: CDR1 LNHDA and CDR2 SQIVND (reference sequence). DNA for the CDR3: TGTGCCAGTAGAGGACAGGGGAAGGGGCAGCCCCAGCATTTT. It translates to CASRGQGKGQPQHF.

This clonotype was seen at least ten times. This chain joins TRBV7-8 and TRBJ1-5; no clear D gene. This CDR3 contains 12 residues. The ends were cut back, 3 bases at V and 6 bases at J, with 6 bases in the middle. Germline values: CDR1 SGHVS, CDR2 FQNEAQ. The chain's CDR3 is CASSFDSQPQHF. In DNA, the CDR3 is TGTGCCAGCAGCTTCGATTCTCAGCCCCAGCATTTT.

This clonotype appeared a few times. The CDR3 reads CASSALAGGYNEQFF. CDR3 sequence (DNA): TGTGCCAGCAGCGCACTAGCGGGAGGGTACAATGAGCAGTTCTTC. This chain connects TRBV7-3 to TRBJ2-1; TRBD2 aligns across 13 bases. CDR1 is SGHTA, CDR2 FQGTGA, per germline. V trimming: 5 bases; J trimming: 4 bases; junction bases outside the gene matches: 2. The CDR3 totals 15 residues.

This clonotype was seen at least ten times. The chain carries TRBV7-2 and TRBJ1-1, with no clear D. Germline V gives CDR1 SGHTA, CDR2 FQGNSA. Trimming took 7 bases from V and 7 from J, leaving 13 bases between them. The CDR3 runs to 12 residues. The CDR3 DNA reads as TGTGCCAGCACCCGACCTGACGGTGAAGCTTTCTTT. Protein product: CASTRPDGEAFF.